This T cell receptor (beta chain) originates from a study of control samples from healthy donors and cancer patients. CDR1 is LGHNA and CDR2 is YSLEER in the germline V gene. Trimming shortened V by 0 bases and J by 5 bases, and 13 bases separated the two germline ends. The CDR3 runs 15 residues. Sequenced by immunoSEQ multiplex PCR; TCRdb stores in-frame clones only, minus some. The data show 90,000 to 150,000 clones, more than 70% seen once. This clone was seen only once. The chain joins TRBV4-3 to TRBJ1-2, with D possibly TRBD1 on 6 matching bases. The clonotype comes from a man aged 35-49 years in good health. The sequencing input was blood. The DNA for the CDR3 is TGCGCCAGCAGCCAAGATCTGGACAGTACTTATGGCTACACCTTC. It yields the protein CASSQDLDSTYGYTF.